This passage covers 13 T cell receptor beta chains from one sample sequenced in a study of shared clonotypes between healthy human individuals. Here immunoSEQ multiplex PCR was the method, and the copy in TCRdb shows in-frame clones only, minus some. The sample has over 2 million clones, 85% to 95% seen once. The sample comprised naive CD4+ T cells sorted from blood. Subset reported: CD45RA+ positively selected. The receptors come from a man in his late teens or twenties in good health.

V gene TRBV30 combines with J gene TRBJ1-3, with TRBD1 matching 8 bases. The trim removed 3 bases at V and 1 base at J, leaving 5 bases unmatched. The CDR3 is made up of 15 amino acids. CDR1 and CDR2 from the germline V gene are GTSNPN and SVGIG (reference sequence). CDR3 sequence (DNA): TGTGCCTGGAGGAGGGACAGGCTGTCTGGAAACACCATATATTTT. It encodes CAWRRDRLSGNTIYF.

The rearrangement uses TRBV10-1 and TRBJ1-2, with TRBD1 matching over 7 bases. Germline values: CDR1 WNHNN, CDR2 SYGVQD (reference sequence). J lost 0 bases, V lost 6 bases, and 4 bases had no gene match. The CDR3 sequence is 14 residues long. CDR3 bases: TGCGCCAGCAGCCGGGACAGTTCTAACTATGGCTACACCTTC. Its protein is CASSRDSSNYGYTF.

V and J are TRBV11-2 and TRBJ1-5; D is perhaps TRBD1 (5 bases). V shed 5 bases and J shed 0 bases, with 14 bases lying between them. Per the germline V gene, CDR1 is SGHAT and CDR2 is FQNNGV. The CDR3 has 16 amino acids. CDR3 sequence: CASSPGLGDSNQPQHF. DNA of the CDR3: TGTGCCAGCAGCCCGGGTTTGGGGGATAGCAATCAGCCCCAGCATTTT.

As for this clone: The identical CDR3 is also encoded by other nucleotide sequences in the sample. The chain carries TRBV5-6 and TRBJ2-7, with D maybe TRBD2 (6 bases). V was trimmed by 0 bases and J by 4 bases, leaving 11 bases between them. The CDR3 has 14 residues. Germline V lookup: CDR1 SGHDT, CDR2 YYEEEE. The CDR3 DNA follows: TGTGCCAGCAGCTTGGCCGGGAGAGGGTACGAGCAGTACTTC. It encodes CASSLAGRGYEQYF.

In its sample, this clone was seen a few times. At the DNA level, this CDR3 is encoded by other sequences in the same sample as well. V is TRBV11-2 and J is TRBJ2-1; D call uncertain. Trimming shortened V by 1 base and J by 4 bases, and 2 bases separated the two germline ends. Germline assignment: CDR1 SGHAT and CDR2 FQNNGV. The CDR3 extends over 12 amino acids. The CDR3 reads CASSLAYNEQFF. In DNA form, the CDR3 reads TGTGCCAGCAGCTTAGCGTACAATGAGCAGTTCTTC.

The rearrangement joins TRBV2 to TRBJ1-1; 7 bases align to TRBD1. With V trimmed by 4 bases and J by 8 bases, 7 bases remained unmatched. The CDR3 is 13 residues long. Germline V lookup: CDR1 SNHLY, CDR2 FYNNEI. The CDR3 nucleotides read TGTGCCAGCAGTGTTATAGACAGGGTGGAAGCTTTCTTT. Its translation: CASSVIDRVEAFF. The full variable domain, with the rest looked up from reference TRBV2 and TRBJ1-1, is EPEVTQTPSHQVTQMGQEVILRCVPISNHLYFYWYRQILGQKVEFLVSFYNNEISEKSEIFDDQFSVERPDGSNFTLKIRSTKLEDSAMYFCASSVIDRVEAFFGQGTRLTVV.

The genes are TRBV7-2 and TRBJ2-7, with 9 bases matching TRBD1. The CDR3 has 18 amino acids. The germline V gene has CDR1 SGHTA and CDR2 FQGNSA. V lost 2 bases and J lost 7; bases outside the gene matches: 18. The CDR3 nucleotides are TGTGCCAGCAGCTTATATGGAGGCGGGACAGGGAGTCCCTTGGAGCAGTACTTC. Protein product: CASSLYGGGTGSPLEQYF.

The gene calls are TRBV27 and TRBJ2-1; 10 bases are shared with TRBD2. Trimming at V came to 7 bases and at J to 2 bases, leaving 11 bases not matched to a gene. The germline V gene encodes CDR1 MNHEY and CDR2 SMNVEV (reference sequence). The CDR3 consists of 17 residues. CDR3 sequence reads: CASNLAGAKVPYNEQFF. DNA for the CDR3: TGTGCCAGCAACCTAGCGGGAGCTAAGGTCCCCTACAATGAGCAGTTCTTC.

A remark on this clone: This CDR3 is also generated by other DNA sequences in the sample. This chain connects TRBV5-4 to TRBJ2-3; the D is unclear. The CDR3 runs to 13 residues. Deletions cut 0 bases from V and 2 bases from J, with 4 bases between. The germline V gene encodes CDR1 SGHNT and CDR2 YYREEE (reference sequence). CDR3 sequence reads: CASSLGPTDTQYF. CDR3 sequence (DNA): TGTGCCAGCAGCTTGGGACCCACAGATACGCAGTATTTT.

CDR3 residues: CASSSRGPGKVNEQFF. In DNA form, the CDR3 reads TGTGCCAGTAGTTCGCGGGGGCCCGGGAAGGTTAATGAGCAGTTCTTC. V gene TRBV19 combines with J gene TRBJ2-1, with a weak D call TRBD2 (7 bases). Per germline, CDR1 LNHDA and CDR2 SQIVND (reference sequence). V was trimmed by 5 bases and J by 7 bases, leaving 21 bases between them. This CDR3 region has 16 residues.

The rearrangement uses TRBV6-1 and TRBJ1-5, with D hard to call. Between the trimmed V and J ends, which lost 3 bases and 7 bases, there was a span of 10 bases. Germline CDR1 MNHNS, CDR2 SASEGT. This CDR3 is 13 amino acids long. In nucleotides, the CDR3 is TGTGCCAGCAGTGACCAAGTGGGGCAGCCCCAGCATTTT. This sequence encodes CASSDQVGQPQHF.

This rearrangement joins TRBV6-1 to TRBJ2-7; 10 nucleotides line up with TRBD1. V lost 5 bases, J lost 6 bases, and 7 bases stayed unmatched. The germline V gene encodes CDR1 MNHNS and CDR2 SASEGT. The CDR3 extends over 14 amino acids. The CDR3 DNA reads as TGTGCCAGCAGTTTGAAGACAGGGGGCTCCGAGCAGTACTTC. Translating gives CASSLKTGGSEQYF.

V is TRBV5-1 and J is TRBJ2-7; 8 nucleotides line up with TRBD2. Germline lookup yields CDR1 SGHRS and CDR2 YFSETQ. The length of the CDR3 is 14 residues. V lost 3 bases to trimming and J lost 4 bases; unmatched junction nucleotides: 6. CDR3 nucleotides: TGCGCCAGCAGCTCCGGGACTAGTAATTACGAGCAGTACTTC. Its protein is CASSSGTSNYEQYF. Filled out from reference TRBV5-1 and TRBJ2-7, the complete variable domain reads KAGVTQTPRYLIKTRGQQVTLSCSPISGHRSVSWYQQTPGQGLQFLFEYFSETQRNKGNFPGRFSGRQFSNSRSEMNVSTLELGDSALYLCASSSGTSNYEQYFGPGTRLTVT.